This T cell receptor (beta chain) was sequenced during a study of CD4 T cells in relation to SARS-CoV-2 and coronaviruses. Study in general: TCR beta CDR3s were sequenced after approximately ten-day antigen culture of PBMCs. The negative reference was HIV-1 Nef peptide pool or peptide-free culture.

CD4+ T cells from unexposed donors were obtained before the COVID-19 pandemic (2011-2018). CD4+ T cells were isolated from the cells after 10 days of culture. Cells permitting, SARS-CoV-2 S/N and four cold-coronavirus spikes were tested on unexposed-donor CD4+ T cells. Cultures received half-medium IL-2 refreshes on days 3 and 7. The CDR3 loop spans 11 amino acids. V was cut by 2 bases and J by 5 bases, with 3 bases left in between. Looked up from germline, CDR1 is SGHAT and CDR2 is FQNNGV. Clones were read by immunoSEQ multiplex PCR, and TCRdb kept only the in-frame ones, dropping some. Among around 24,000 clones listed, around four fifths were seen once. On this clone: Antigen unknown. At the DNA level, this CDR3 is encoded by other sequences in the same sample as well.

This receptor was obtained from a human donor in good health. The rearrangement joins TRBV11-2 to TRBJ1-1; D is uncertain. Sequenced sample: CD4+ T cells from PBMCs, cultured in vitro. The CDR3 sequence: CASSLRTEAFF. The CDR3 coding sequence is TGTGCCAGCAGCTTACGTACTGAAGCTTTCTTT.